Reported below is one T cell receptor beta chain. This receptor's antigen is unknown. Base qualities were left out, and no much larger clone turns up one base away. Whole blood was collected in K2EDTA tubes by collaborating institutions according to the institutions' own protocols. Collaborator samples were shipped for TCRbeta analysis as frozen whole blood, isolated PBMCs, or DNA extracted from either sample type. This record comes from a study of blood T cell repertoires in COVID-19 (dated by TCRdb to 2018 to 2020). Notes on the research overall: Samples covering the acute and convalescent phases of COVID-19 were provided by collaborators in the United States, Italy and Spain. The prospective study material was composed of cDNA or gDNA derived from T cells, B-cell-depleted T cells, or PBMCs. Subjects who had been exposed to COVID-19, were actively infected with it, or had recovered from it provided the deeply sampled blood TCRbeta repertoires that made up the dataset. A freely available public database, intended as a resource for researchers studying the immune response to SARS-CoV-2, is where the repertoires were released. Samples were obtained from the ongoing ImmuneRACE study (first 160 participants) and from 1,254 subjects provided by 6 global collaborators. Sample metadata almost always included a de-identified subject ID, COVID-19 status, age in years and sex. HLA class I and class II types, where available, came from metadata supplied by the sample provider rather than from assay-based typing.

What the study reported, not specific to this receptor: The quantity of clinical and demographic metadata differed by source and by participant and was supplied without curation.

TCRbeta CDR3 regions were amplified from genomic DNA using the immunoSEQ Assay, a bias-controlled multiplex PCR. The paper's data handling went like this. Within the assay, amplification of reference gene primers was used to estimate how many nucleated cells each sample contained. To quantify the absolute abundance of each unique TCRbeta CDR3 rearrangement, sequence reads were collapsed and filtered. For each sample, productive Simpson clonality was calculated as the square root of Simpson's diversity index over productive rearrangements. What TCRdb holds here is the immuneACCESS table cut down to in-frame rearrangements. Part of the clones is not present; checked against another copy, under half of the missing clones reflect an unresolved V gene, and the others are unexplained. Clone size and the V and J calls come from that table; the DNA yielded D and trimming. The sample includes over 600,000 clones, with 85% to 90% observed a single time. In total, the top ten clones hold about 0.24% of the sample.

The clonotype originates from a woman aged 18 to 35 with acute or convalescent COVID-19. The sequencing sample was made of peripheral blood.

The CDR3 corresponds to CASSARDRVISGEAFF. The base sequence is TGTGCCAGCAGCGCACGGGACAGGGTAATATCGGGTGAAGCTTTCTTT. The rearranged segments are TRBV9 and TRBJ1-1, and TRBD1 aligns with 9 junction nucleotides. Based on the germline V gene, the CDR1 and CDR2 sequences are SGDLS and YYNGEE. Here V drops 3 bases and J drops 7 bases, and the junction holds 13 bases not matched to any gene. From the cysteine up to the phenylalanine, the CDR3 has a length of 16 residues. Only CDR3 DNA remains: 48 bases, in frame from the first base.